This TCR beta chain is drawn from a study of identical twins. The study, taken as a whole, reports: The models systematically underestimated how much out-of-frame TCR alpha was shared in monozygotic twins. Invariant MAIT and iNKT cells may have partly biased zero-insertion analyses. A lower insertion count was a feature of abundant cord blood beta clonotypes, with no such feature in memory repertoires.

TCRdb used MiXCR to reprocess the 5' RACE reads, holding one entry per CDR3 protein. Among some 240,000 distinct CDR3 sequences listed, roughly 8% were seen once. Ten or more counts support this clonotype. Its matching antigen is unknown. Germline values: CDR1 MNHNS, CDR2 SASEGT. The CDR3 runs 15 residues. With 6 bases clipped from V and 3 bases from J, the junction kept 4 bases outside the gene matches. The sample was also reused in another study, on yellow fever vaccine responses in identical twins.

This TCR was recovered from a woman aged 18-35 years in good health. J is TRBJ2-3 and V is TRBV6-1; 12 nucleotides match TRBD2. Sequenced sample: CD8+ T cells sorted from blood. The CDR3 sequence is CASSPGLAGTDTQYF. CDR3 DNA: TGTGCCAGCAGCCCTGGACTAGCGGGAACAGATACGCAGTATTTT.